This TCR beta chain is drawn from a study of cytomegalovirus exposure and HLA in healthy donors. The PCR was carried out with 60 Vbeta primers and 13 Jbeta primers. Assay used: immunoSEQ multiplex PCR; TCRdb lists only in-frame clones, some missing. Of 210,000 or so clones listed, over 65% are singletons. Germline-derived CDR1 and CDR2 are PRHDT and FYEKMQ (reference sequence). The V and J ends lost 6 bases and 0 bases respectively, with 12 bases between them. CDR3 length equals 15 residues. This receptor was taken from a man between 18 and 29 years old in good health and CMV-seronegative. The sample taken for sequencing was PBMCs. The gene calls are TRBV13 and TRBJ2-1, with D perhaps matching TRBD2 (5 bases). CDR3 amino acids: CASSLDSYSYNEQFF. Written as DNA, the CDR3 is TGTGCCAGCAGTTTGGACTCTTACTCCTACAATGAGCAGTTCTTC.